This TCR beta chain stems from a study of T cell clones after liver transplantation. As for the study in general: Tolerant meant at least one year fully off immunosuppression without liver enzymes above twice normal. Study results and limitations: Migration into the graft, not deletion, may explain lost graft donor-reactive T cells. A larger donor-reactive than third-party decline suggested partial antigen-specific deletion.

Clones were read by immunoSEQ multiplex PCR, and TCRdb kept only the in-frame ones, dropping some. Of tens of thousands of clones listed, roughly 80% are singletons. As regards this clone: Antigen: not known.

Germline V gene lookup returns CDR1 MNHNS and CDR2 SASEGT. V dropped 6 bases and J dropped 6; count of bases not matched to a gene: 2. CDR3 size: 14 residues. The chain joins TRBV6-1 to TRBJ2-1; 13 bases are shared with TRBD2. The receptor was derived from a human patient who received a liver transplant. Some of the T cells may derive from the graft donor. The sequencing here drew on CD4+ T cells from blood, taken 12 months after liver transplant. CDR3 in amino acids: CASSRLAGGNEQFF. Here the CDR3 DNA reads TGTGCCAGCAGCAGACTAGCGGGAGGCAATGAGCAGTTCTTC.